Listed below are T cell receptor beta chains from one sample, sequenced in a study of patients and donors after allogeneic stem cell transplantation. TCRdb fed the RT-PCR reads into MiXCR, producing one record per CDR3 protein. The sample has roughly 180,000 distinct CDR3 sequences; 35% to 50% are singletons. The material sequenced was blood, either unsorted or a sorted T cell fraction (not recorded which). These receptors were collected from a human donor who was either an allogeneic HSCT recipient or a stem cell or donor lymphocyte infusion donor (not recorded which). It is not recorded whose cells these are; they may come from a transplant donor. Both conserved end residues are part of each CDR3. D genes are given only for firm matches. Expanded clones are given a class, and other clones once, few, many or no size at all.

cdr3_nt: TGTGCCAGCAGGGCAGGGGTAAACAATCAGCCCCAGCATTTT
cdr3_aa: CASRAGVNNQPQHF
j_call: TRBJ1-5
cdr3_length: 14
d_call: .
clone_size: .
v_call: TRBV2

cdr3_nt: TGCAGCGTAAGCCGGGCCCCAGAGGGTCAGCCCCAGCATTTT
cdr3_aa: CSVSRAPEGQPQHF
j_call: TRBJ1-5
cdr3_length: 14
d_call: .
clone_size: few
v_call: TRBV29-1

cdr3_nt: TGTGCCAGCAGCCAAGATCCGGGATCCGGGGAGACCCAGTACTTC
cdr3_aa: CASSQDPGSGETQYF
j_call: TRBJ2-5
cdr3_length: 15
d_call: .
clone_size: few
v_call: TRBV4-2

cdr3_nt: TGTGCCAGCAGTCCCTATCGCGGGAGGGCCGACACCGGGGAGCTGTTTTTT
cdr3_aa: CASSPYRGRADTGELFF
j_call: TRBJ2-2
cdr3_length: 17
d_call: TRBD2
clone_size: few
v_call: TRBV7-6

cdr3_nt: TGCAGCGTTGAAGATCCAGATACGCAGTATTTT
cdr3_aa: CSVEDPDTQYF
j_call: TRBJ2-3
cdr3_length: 11
d_call: .
clone_size: .
v_call: TRBV29-1

cdr3_nt: TGTGCCTGGAGTGGACAGTCGAACACTGAAGCTTTCTTT
cdr3_aa: CAWSGQSNTEAFF
j_call: TRBJ1-1
cdr3_length: 13
d_call: .
clone_size: .
v_call: TRBV30

cdr3_nt: TGCGCCAGCAGCCAATGGGGGACAGCAGCTTTCTTT
cdr3_aa: CASSQWGTAAFF
j_call: TRBJ1-1
cdr3_length: 12
d_call: TRBD1
clone_size: .
v_call: TRBV4-3

cdr3_nt: TGTGCCAGCAGCTTACGAGTTGGGTCGGGTACGGGGGGAAGTAATTCACCCCTCCACTTT
cdr3_aa: CASSLRVGSGTGGSNSPLHF
j_call: TRBJ1-6
cdr3_length: 20
d_call: .
clone_size: .
v_call: TRBV7-2

cdr3_nt: TGTGCCAGCAGTTTAGGTAGCGGGATACACTCCTACAATGAGCAGTTCTTC
cdr3_aa: CASSLGSGIHSYNEQFF
j_call: TRBJ2-1
cdr3_length: 17
d_call: TRBD2
clone_size: .
v_call: TRBV28

cdr3_nt: TGTGCCAGCAGCTTGAGCAGCGCGGGTGGTTACAATGAGCAGTTCTTC
cdr3_aa: CASSLSSAGGYNEQFF
j_call: TRBJ2-1
cdr3_length: 16
d_call: .
clone_size: few
v_call: TRBV7-2

cdr3_nt: TGTGCCAGCAGTTTACAGTATCACACTGAAGCTTTCTTT
cdr3_aa: CASSLQYHTEAFF
j_call: TRBJ1-1
cdr3_length: 13
d_call: .
clone_size: .
v_call: TRBV12-3/TRBV12-4

cdr3_nt: TGCGCCAGCAGCCAAGATGTGGGCCTGAGTTACGAGCAGTACTTC
cdr3_aa: CASSQDVGLSYEQYF
j_call: TRBJ2-7
cdr3_length: 15
d_call: .
clone_size: .
v_call: TRBV4-1

cdr3_nt: TGTCCCAGCAGCGCGGTCACAGGGGAACTGTTTTTT
cdr3_aa: CPSSAVTGELFF
j_call: TRBJ1-4
cdr3_length: 12
d_call: TRBD1
clone_size: .
v_call: TRBV9

cdr3_nt: TGTGCCAGCAGTTTGGAGCCAGGGGCGACATATGGCTACACCTTC
cdr3_aa: CASSLEPGATYGYTF
j_call: TRBJ1-2
cdr3_length: 15
d_call: .
clone_size: few
v_call: TRBV12-3/TRBV12-4

cdr3_nt: TGTGCCAGCAGCTTAACGGGACAGGGGAGCTATGGCTACACCTTC
cdr3_aa: CASSLTGQGSYGYTF
j_call: TRBJ1-2
cdr3_length: 15
d_call: TRBD1
clone_size: many
v_call: TRBV7-9

cdr3_nt: TGTGCCAGCAGCCCCCCCGAGGAGAACACTGAAGCTTTCTTT
cdr3_aa: CASSPPEENTEAFF
j_call: TRBJ1-1
cdr3_length: 14
d_call: .
clone_size: .
v_call: TRBV4-2

cdr3_nt: TGTGCCAGCACTCCCAGTTGGGGGGATACGCAGTATTTT
cdr3_aa: CASTPSWGDTQYF
j_call: TRBJ2-3
cdr3_length: 13
d_call: .
clone_size: few
v_call: TRBV9

cdr3_nt: TGTGCCAGCAGCCGGACAGGGGGCAATACGCAGTATTTT
cdr3_aa: CASSRTGGNTQYF
j_call: TRBJ2-3
cdr3_length: 13
d_call: TRBD1
clone_size: few
v_call: TRBV11-2

cdr3_nt: TGTGCCAGCAGCTTAGCGCTAGGCCTCAATGAGCAGTTCTTC
cdr3_aa: CASSLALGLNEQFF
j_call: TRBJ2-1
cdr3_length: 14
d_call: .
clone_size: many
v_call: TRBV7-2

cdr3_nt: TGTGCCAGCAGCGTTGGAGACAGGGGGCTCTACGAGCAGTACTTC
cdr3_aa: CASSVGDRGLYEQYF
j_call: TRBJ2-7
cdr3_length: 15
d_call: TRBD1
clone_size: .
v_call: TRBV9

cdr3_nt: TGTGCCAGCAGCTTCAGCGGGAGGGAGGATGAGCAGTTCTTC
cdr3_aa: CASSFSGREDEQFF
j_call: TRBJ2-1
cdr3_length: 14
d_call: TRBD2
clone_size: few
v_call: TRBV5-6

cdr3_nt: TGTGCCAGCAGCCCAAAAGAGACCCAGTACTTC
cdr3_aa: CASSPKETQYF
j_call: TRBJ2-5
cdr3_length: 11
d_call: .
clone_size: many
v_call: TRBV12-3/TRBV12-4

cdr3_nt: TGTGCCAGCAGTTTCTCGACTGACAACACTGAAGCTTTCTTT
cdr3_aa: CASSFSTDNTEAFF
j_call: TRBJ1-1
cdr3_length: 14
d_call: .
clone_size: few
v_call: TRBV12-3/TRBV12-4

cdr3_nt: TGCGCCAGCAGCTTACAGGGGGACGGGCGGGCGGTATTCTACGAGCAGTACTTC
cdr3_aa: CASSLQGDGRAVFYEQYF
j_call: TRBJ2-7
cdr3_length: 18
d_call: TRBD1
clone_size: .
v_call: TRBV5-1

cdr3_nt: TGTGCCAGCAGCTTCCCTCGGCGGGAGACGGGAGAGACCCAGTACTTC
cdr3_aa: CASSFPRRETGETQYF
j_call: TRBJ2-5
cdr3_length: 16
d_call: TRBD2
clone_size: .
v_call: TRBV11-1

cdr3_nt: TGTGCCAGCAGTCGATGGGACAAAGACGCTGAAGCTTTCTTT
cdr3_aa: CASSRWDKDAEAFF
j_call: TRBJ1-1
cdr3_length: 14
d_call: .
clone_size: few
v_call: TRBV12-3/TRBV12-4

cdr3_nt: TGTGCCAGCAGTTTTCCGGGACTAGCATACGAGCAGTACTTC
cdr3_aa: CASSFPGLAYEQYF
j_call: TRBJ2-7
cdr3_length: 14
d_call: TRBD2
clone_size: .
v_call: TRBV28

cdr3_nt: TGTGCCAGCAGCTATCAGGGGCTAGCGGGAGGCTTCACCGGGGAGCTGTTTTTT
cdr3_aa: CASSYQGLAGGFTGELFF
j_call: TRBJ2-2
cdr3_length: 18
d_call: TRBD2
clone_size: .
v_call: TRBV7-2

cdr3_nt: TGCGCCAGCAGCACTGGGACACAGCAGTTCTTC
cdr3_aa: CASSTGTQQFF
j_call: TRBJ2-1
cdr3_length: 11
d_call: .
clone_size: .
v_call: TRBV4-1

cdr3_nt: TGTGCCAGCAGTGCCCGGGACAGGGAGGACGAGCAGTACTTC
cdr3_aa: CASSARDREDEQYF
j_call: TRBJ2-7
cdr3_length: 14
d_call: TRBD1
clone_size: .
v_call: TRBV12-3/TRBV12-4

cdr3_nt: TGTGCCAGCAGTGAAAGGTGGGGCAGAGACACAGATACGCAGTATTTT
cdr3_aa: CASSERWGRDTDTQYF
j_call: TRBJ2-3
cdr3_length: 16
d_call: .
clone_size: few
v_call: TRBV6-5

cdr3_nt: TGCAGCGTTGAGACAGATAACATTCAGTACTTC
cdr3_aa: CSVETDNIQYF
j_call: TRBJ2-4
cdr3_length: 11
d_call: .
clone_size: .
v_call: TRBV29-1

cdr3_nt: TGTGCCAGCAGTCTCGGACTAGCGGGAGTAACGGGCACAGATACGCAGTATTTT
cdr3_aa: CASSLGLAGVTGTDTQYF
j_call: TRBJ2-3
cdr3_length: 18
d_call: TRBD2
clone_size: .
v_call: TRBV6-5

cdr3_nt: TGTGCCAGCAGCTTGGGACTAGCTTTGAGTGTACCAGATACGCAGTATTTT
cdr3_aa: CASSLGLALSVPDTQYF
j_call: TRBJ2-3
cdr3_length: 17
d_call: TRBD2
clone_size: .
v_call: TRBV7-3

cdr3_nt: TGTGCCAGCTCACCACTGGTAGCCAAAAACATTCAGTACTTC
cdr3_aa: CASSPLVAKNIQYF
j_call: TRBJ2-4
cdr3_length: 14
d_call: .
clone_size: few
v_call: TRBV18

cdr3_nt: TGCGCCAGCTATGGCGATGGGATCTACAATGAGCAGTTCTTC
cdr3_aa: CASYGDGIYNEQFF
j_call: TRBJ2-1
cdr3_length: 14
d_call: .
clone_size: many
v_call: TRBV5-1

cdr3_nt: TGTGCCAGCAGTTCTAGACTACAGGCCACTGAACACTCTGGGGCCAACGTCCTGACTTTC
cdr3_aa: CASSSRLQATEHSGANVLTF
j_call: TRBJ2-6
cdr3_length: 20
d_call: .
clone_size: few
v_call: TRBV6-5

cdr3_nt: TGCGCCAGCAGCGGTGGGACGGGACGGACCTACGAGCAGTACTTC
cdr3_aa: CASSGGTGRTYEQYF
j_call: TRBJ2-7
cdr3_length: 15
d_call: .
clone_size: .
v_call: TRBV5-1

cdr3_nt: TGTGCCAGCAGTTTAGCGCAGGTGACAGCCTACAATCAGCCCCAGCATTTT
cdr3_aa: CASSLAQVTAYNQPQHF
j_call: TRBJ1-5
cdr3_length: 17
d_call: .
clone_size: few
v_call: TRBV12-3/TRBV12-4

cdr3_nt: TGTGCCAGCAGCTTAACAGTCGGTCATAATTCACCCCTCCACTTT
cdr3_aa: CASSLTVGHNSPLHF
j_call: TRBJ1-6
cdr3_length: 15
d_call: .
clone_size: few
v_call: TRBV7-8

cdr3_nt: TGTGCCAGCAGGACCGAGGGCTCCAATCAGCCCCAGCATTTT
cdr3_aa: CASRTEGSNQPQHF
j_call: TRBJ1-5
cdr3_length: 14
d_call: .
clone_size: few
v_call: TRBV28

cdr3_nt: TGTGCCACCAGCAGACCGGGACAGAAATTCCAAGAGACCCAGTACTTC
cdr3_aa: CATSRPGQKFQETQYF
j_call: TRBJ2-5
cdr3_length: 16
d_call: TRBD1
clone_size: .
v_call: TRBV15

cdr3_nt: TGTGCCAGCAGTTTAATGTACCAAGAGACCCAGTACTTC
cdr3_aa: CASSLMYQETQYF
j_call: TRBJ2-5
cdr3_length: 13
d_call: .
clone_size: .
v_call: TRBV27

cdr3_nt: TGTGCCAGCTCCGGGGACCGTGCATATGGCTACACCTTC
cdr3_aa: CASSGDRAYGYTF
j_call: TRBJ1-2
cdr3_length: 13
d_call: .
clone_size: once
v_call: TRBV7-2

cdr3_nt: TGCAGTGCTTACAGGGCAGGGAGCAATCAGCCCCAGCATTTT
cdr3_aa: CSAYRAGSNQPQHF
j_call: TRBJ1-5
cdr3_length: 14
d_call: .
clone_size: few
v_call: TRBV20-1

cdr3_nt: TGTGCCAGCATATACGGGGGGCGGGATGAGCAGTTCTTC
cdr3_aa: CASIYGGRDEQFF
j_call: TRBJ2-1
cdr3_length: 13
d_call: .
clone_size: few
v_call: TRBV12-3/TRBV12-4

cdr3_nt: TGTGCCACCAGCAGCAGTCAAGCGGGAGGCTACAATGAGCAGTTCTTC
cdr3_aa: CATSSSQAGGYNEQFF
j_call: TRBJ2-1
cdr3_length: 16
d_call: TRBD2
clone_size: .
v_call: TRBV15

cdr3_nt: TGTGCCATCAGTGAGTCGACGGGCAGGGCCGAGCAGTACTTC
cdr3_aa: CAISESTGRAEQYF
j_call: TRBJ2-7
cdr3_length: 14
d_call: .
clone_size: few
v_call: TRBV10-3

cdr3_nt: TGTGCCAGCAGCCAAGACGACAGGGGGCGCTGGTATGAGCAGTTCTTC
cdr3_aa: CASSQDDRGRWYEQFF
j_call: TRBJ2-1
cdr3_length: 16
d_call: TRBD1
clone_size: .
v_call: TRBV3-1

cdr3_nt: TGCGCCAGCAGCCAAGACAGGGACAGGTCTTACAATGAGCAGTTCTTC
cdr3_aa: CASSQDRDRSYNEQFF
j_call: TRBJ2-1
cdr3_length: 16
d_call: TRBD1
clone_size: once
v_call: TRBV4-3

cdr3_nt: TGCAGCGTAGACACCGCCGCCTACAATGAGCAGTTCTTC
cdr3_aa: CSVDTAAYNEQFF
j_call: TRBJ2-1
cdr3_length: 13
d_call: .
clone_size: few
v_call: TRBV29-1

cdr3_nt: TGTGCCAGCAGCGTAATTAGCGGGTCCTACGAGCAGTACTTC
cdr3_aa: CASSVISGSYEQYF
j_call: TRBJ2-7
cdr3_length: 14
d_call: TRBD2
clone_size: .
v_call: TRBV27

cdr3_nt: TGTGCCAGCTCAGGGACCGAGAACACTGAAGCTTTCTTT
cdr3_aa: CASSGTENTEAFF
j_call: TRBJ1-1
cdr3_length: 13
d_call: .
clone_size: .
v_call: TRBV18

cdr3_nt: TGTGCCAGCAGTTACTCGATTAATCAGGCAGGGGCTATGAACACTGAAGCTTTCTTT
cdr3_aa: CASSYSINQAGAMNTEAFF
j_call: TRBJ1-1
cdr3_length: 19
d_call: .
clone_size: .
v_call: TRBV6-5